The 22 T cell receptor beta chains below come from one sample, sequenced in a study of technical replicates of blood from several donors. Sequencing used immunoSEQ multiplex PCR; TCRdb keeps in-frame clones, though not all of them. The table has 50,000 to 70,000 clones, less than 90% seen once. Sequences were obtained from PBMCs. These receptors were collected from a human donor in good health. Some clones in this sample may be carry-over from other donors' samples.

This chain uses TRBV7-7 with TRBJ2-2, with unresolved D. The length of the CDR3 is 14 residues. Germline lookup yields CDR1 SSHAT and CDR2 FNYEAQ (reference sequence). With 3 bases removed from V and 5 bases from J, the gap between germline ends came to 10 bases. CDR3 sequence reads: CASSLTYGTGELFF. The CDR3 bases are TGTGCCAGCAGCTTGACTTATGGGACCGGGGAGCTGTTTTTT.

This clone was picked up one time. V gene TRBV4-1 combines with J gene TRBJ2-1; 8 bases align to TRBD2. The V segment lost 3 bases and the J segment 10 bases; nucleotides outside the gene matches: 5. The V gene's germline CDR1 is MGHRA and CDR2 YSYEKL. This CDR3 spans 13 amino acids. This CDR3 reads CASSHDIAGEQFF. The CDR3 coding sequence is TGCGCCAGCAGCCACGACATAGCGGGAGAGCAGTTCTTC.

The chain has TRBV5-4 and TRBJ2-3, with D maybe TRBD1 (5 bases). Trimming removed 0 bases at V and 2 bases at J, with 10 bases between. Germline CDR1 and CDR2: SGHNT and YYREEE (reference sequence). The CDR3 sequence is 15 residues long. CDR3 DNA: TGTGCCAGCAGCTTGGCAGGGCTCACCACAGATACGCAGTATTTT. This encodes CASSLAGLTTDTQYF. The entire variable domain, with the rest obtained from reference TRBV5-4 and TRBJ2-3, is as follows: ETGVTQSPTHLIKTRGQQVTLRCSSQSGHNTVSWYQQALGQGPQFIFQYYREEENGRGNFPPRFSGLQFPNYSSELNVNALELDDSALYLCASSLAGLTTDTQYFGPGTRLTVL.

The gene calls are TRBV30 and TRBJ2-6; D ambiguous. This CDR3 is 14 amino acids long. Germline lookup yields CDR1 GTSNPN and CDR2 SVGIG (reference sequence). V was trimmed by 3 bases and J by 3 bases, leaving 9 bases between them. CDR3 DNA sequence: TGTGCCTGGAGCCTCGGGTTTGGGGCCAACGTCCTGACTTTC. It is translated as CAWSLGFGANVLTF.

V and J are TRBV6-5 and TRBJ1-4, with 7 bases matching TRBD1. After removal of 8 bases from V and 8 bases from J, the junction contained 14 bases not matched to a gene. This CDR3 spans 15 amino acids. The germline V gene has CDR1 MNHEY and CDR2 SVGAGI. CDR3 nucleotides: TGTGCCAGCCGCGGGGGGGGACAGAGGGAAGAAAAACTGTTTTTT. Translating gives CASRGGGQREEKLFF.

The rearrangement joins TRBV6-5 to TRBJ2-4; D unresolved. The germline gives CDR1 MNHEY, CDR2 SVGAGI. This CDR3 is 12 amino acids long. V was trimmed by 6 bases and J by 9 bases, leaving 12 bases between them. The CDR3 bases are TGTGCCAGCAGCCCCGGTCCCGCCATTCAGTACTTC. It translates to CASSPGPAIQYF.

The V and J genes are TRBV4-3 and TRBJ2-3; 8 bases are shared with TRBD2. The CDR3 is 17 residues long. Germline values: CDR1 LGHNA, CDR2 YSLEER. V trimming: 1 base; J trimming: 4 bases; junction bases outside the gene matches: 10. The CDR3 is CASSQGTGGPGADTQYF. DNA for the CDR3: TGCGCCAGCAGCCAAGGGACGGGAGGGCCCGGGGCAGATACGCAGTATTTT.

The chain carries TRBV30 and TRBJ2-1; 8 bases map to TRBD2. The CDR3 runs to 14 residues. V lost 2 bases to trimming and J lost 2 bases; unmatched junction nucleotides: 2. Germline CDR1 GTSNPN, CDR2 SVGIG (reference sequence). The chain's CDR3 is CAWSPAGAYNEQFF. CDR3 coding DNA: TGTGCCTGGAGTCCAGCGGGAGCCTACAATGAGCAGTTCTTC.

V usage is TRBV7-2 and J usage is TRBJ2-7, with 7 nucleotides matching TRBD2. The J segment lost 5 bases and the V segment lost 6 bases, leaving 7 bases of the junction unmatched. Looked up from germline, CDR1 is SGHTA and CDR2 is FQGNSA. This CDR3 is built from 13 residues. CDR3 DNA: TGTGCCAGCAGGGAAGCGGGGTTCGACGAGCAGTACTTC. Amino acid sequence: CASREAGFDEQYF.

Points on this clone: One end of the junction varies from germline; a read error may be responsible. This sample also contains other DNA sequences that code for the same CDR3. This chain uses TRBV19 with TRBJ1-1; 7 bases fit TRBD1. In germline, CDR1 is LNHDA, CDR2 SQIVND (reference sequence). The CDR3 has 16 residues. The chain's CDR3 is CASSISGDREGTEAFF. The CDR3 DNA sequence: TGTGCCAGTAGTATCTCTGGTGACAGGGAAGGCACTGAAGCTTTTTTT.

J is TRBJ2-7 and V is TRBV10-3, with no clear D. The CDR3 consists of 12 residues. Germline-derived CDR1 and CDR2 are ENHRY and SYGVKD. V was pared by 2 bases and J by 4 bases, with 6 bases between. The CDR3 bases are TGTGCCATCAGTGAGGACTCGTACGAGCAGTACTTC. Translated: CAISEDSYEQYF.

V gene TRBV4-1 combines with J gene TRBJ2-3, with D tentatively TRBD2 (6 bases). In germline, CDR1 is MGHRA, CDR2 YSYEKL. There are 16 residues in the CDR3. V lost 0 bases and J lost 4, with 14 bases in between. CDR3 residues: CASSQDLGRSADTQYF. Here the CDR3 DNA reads TGCGCCAGCAGCCAAGATCTAGGGAGGTCGGCAGATACGCAGTATTTT.

V usage is TRBV7-9 and J usage is TRBJ1-2; D is undetermined. The CDR3 contains 16 residues. V was trimmed by 2 bases and J by 2 bases, leaving 15 bases between them. Germline assignment: CDR1 SEHNR and CDR2 FQNEAQ (reference sequence). The CDR3 region has the DNA TGTGCCAGCAGCTTAACGCTCACAGAATTCAACTATGGCTACACCTTC. Protein product: CASSLTLTEFNYGYTF.

The V gene is TRBV4-1, the J gene TRBJ2-1; no clear D. This CDR3 has 17 amino acids. Looked up from germline, CDR1 is MGHRA and CDR2 is YSYEKL. V was trimmed by 4 bases and J by 0 bases, leaving 16 bases between them. The DNA for the CDR3 is TGCGCCAGCAGCCCCCGGGTGCCCCCAAGCTCCTACAATGAGCAGTTCTTC. Amino acid sequence: CASSPRVPPSSYNEQFF.

The V gene is TRBV20-1, the J gene TRBJ2-1; TRBD2 aligns across 8 bases. Unmatched junction bases numbered 6, after V lost 5 bases and J lost 12 bases. Germline loops: CDR1 DFQATT, CDR2 SNEGSKA (reference sequence). The CDR3 contains 11 residues. Written as DNA, the CDR3 is TGCAGTGCTCTAAGCGGGAGTGGGCAGTTCTTC. Protein: CSALSGSGQFF.

The chain uses TRBV30 and TRBJ2-1, with 7 bases that match TRBD1. The CDR3 has 12 residues. The V gene end was trimmed by 1 base and the J gene end by 7 bases; junction bases not matched to a gene: 1. Germline CDR1 reads GTSNPN; CDR2 reads SVGIG (reference sequence). This chain's CDR3 is CAWSARGNEQFF. CDR3 DNA: TGTGCCTGGAGTGCCAGGGGGAATGAGCAGTTCTTC.

The genes are TRBV7-2 and TRBJ1-1, with D possibly matching TRBD1 (6 bases). The ends were cut back, 1 base at V and 7 bases at J, with 13 bases in the middle. CDR1 is SGHTA, CDR2 FQGNSA, per germline. CDR3 length: 14 residues. CDR3 sequence: CASSLDRVRGEAFF. The CDR3 DNA is TGTGCCAGCAGCTTAGACAGGGTCCGGGGTGAAGCTTTCTTT.

The chain has TRBV18 and TRBJ1-6; 10 bases are a match to TRBD1. Germline trimming cut 3 bases from V and 12 bases from J; bases unmatched to any gene: 11. The CDR3 runs to 16 residues. CDR1 and CDR2 (germline): KGHSH, LQKENI. The CDR3 spells CASSPGTGVELGPLHF. CDR3 sequence (DNA): TGTGCCAGCTCACCCGGGACAGGGGTTGAGTTGGGACCCCTCCACTTT. Supplemented by reference TRBV18 and TRBJ1-6, the full variable domain reads NAGVMQNPRHLVRRRGQEARLRCSPMKGHSHVYWYRQLPEEGLKFMVYLQKENIIDESGMPKERFSAEFPKEGPSILRIQQVVRGDSAAYFCASSPGTGVELGPLHFGNGTRLTVT.

The chain links TRBV6-1 to TRBJ2-2, with D maybe TRBD1 (5 bases). Trimming removed 2 bases at V and 4 bases at J, with 11 bases between. CDR1 and CDR2 from the germline V gene are MNHNS and SASEGT. The CDR3 totals 15 residues. CDR3 residues: CASSESEGATGELFF. The CDR3 DNA is TGTGCCAGCAGTGAATCTGAAGGGGCCACCGGGGAGCTGTTTTTT.

The rearrangement uses TRBV5-1 and TRBJ2-7; perhaps TRBD2 as D (5 bases). Trimming removed 7 bases from V and 0 bases from J, with 14 bases in between. Germline V gene lookup returns CDR1 SGHRS and CDR2 YFSETQ. The CDR3 contains 14 residues. Written as DNA, the CDR3 is TGCGCCAGCCATGAGGACTTTTCCTCCTACGAGCAGTACTTC. Its translation is CASHEDFSSYEQYF. Looking up the rest from reference TRBV5-1 and TRBJ2-7 gives the full variable domain: KAGVTQTPRYLIKTRGQQVTLSCSPISGHRSVSWYQQTPGQGLQFLFEYFSETQRNKGNFPGRFSGRQFSNSRSEMNVSTLELGDSALYLCASHEDFSSYEQYFGPGTRLTVT.

CDR3 sequence (DNA): TGTGCCAGCAGCTTAGAGGCCGGACTAGCGGGGACCCAGCAGTACTTC. Its protein product is CASSLEAGLAGTQQYF. This chain joins TRBV7-8 and TRBJ2-7; 12 nucleotides match TRBD2. V shed 1 base, J shed 8 bases, and the junction held 9 bases outside the gene matches. The CDR3 extends over 16 amino acids. Germline values: CDR1 SGHVS, CDR2 FQNEAQ.

This clone is a singleton in its sample. The V gene is TRBV11-2, the J gene TRBJ2-7; D may be TRBD1 (6 bases). Trimming stripped 3 bases from V and 2 bases from J, with 11 bases between. The CDR3 runs 14 residues. Germline V lookup: CDR1 SGHAT, CDR2 FQNNGV. This CDR3 is CASSLTRDTYEQYF. In DNA form, the CDR3 reads TGTGCCAGCAGCTTGACCCGGGACACCTACGAGCAGTACTTC.